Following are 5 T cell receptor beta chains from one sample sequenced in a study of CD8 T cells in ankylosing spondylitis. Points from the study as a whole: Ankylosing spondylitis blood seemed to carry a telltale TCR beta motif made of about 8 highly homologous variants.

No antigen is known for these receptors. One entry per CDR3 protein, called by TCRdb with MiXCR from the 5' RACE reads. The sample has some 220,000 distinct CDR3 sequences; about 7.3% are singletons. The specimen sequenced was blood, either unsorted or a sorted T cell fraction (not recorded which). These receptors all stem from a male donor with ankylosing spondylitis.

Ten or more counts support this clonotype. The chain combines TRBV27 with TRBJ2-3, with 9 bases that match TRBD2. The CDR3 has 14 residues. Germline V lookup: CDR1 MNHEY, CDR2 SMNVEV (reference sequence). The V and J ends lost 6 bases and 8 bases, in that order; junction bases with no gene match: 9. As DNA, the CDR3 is TGTGCCAGCAGGATTGCGGGAGGGCAGCCTACGCAGTATTTT. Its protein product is CASRIAGGQPTQYF.

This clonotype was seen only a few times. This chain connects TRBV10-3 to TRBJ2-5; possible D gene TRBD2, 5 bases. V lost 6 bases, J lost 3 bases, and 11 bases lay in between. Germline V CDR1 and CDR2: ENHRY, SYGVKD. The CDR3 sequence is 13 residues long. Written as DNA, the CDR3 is TGTGCCATCAGGTCCGGGGTGGAAGAGACCCAGTACTTC. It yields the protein CAIRSGVEETQYF.

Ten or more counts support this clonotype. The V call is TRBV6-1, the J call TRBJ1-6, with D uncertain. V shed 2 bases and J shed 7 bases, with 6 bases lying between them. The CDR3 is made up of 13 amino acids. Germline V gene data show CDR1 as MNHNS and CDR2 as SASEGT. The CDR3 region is CASSELRNSPLHF. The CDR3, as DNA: TGTGCCAGCAGTGAACTCCGCAATTCACCCCTCCACTTT.

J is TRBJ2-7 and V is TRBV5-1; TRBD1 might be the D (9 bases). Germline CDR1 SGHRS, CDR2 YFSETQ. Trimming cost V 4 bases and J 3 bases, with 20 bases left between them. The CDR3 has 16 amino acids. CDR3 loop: CASSREGGTGLYEQYF. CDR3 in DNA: TGCGCCAGCAGCCGGGAGGGAGGGACAGGGCTCTACGAGCAGTACTTC.

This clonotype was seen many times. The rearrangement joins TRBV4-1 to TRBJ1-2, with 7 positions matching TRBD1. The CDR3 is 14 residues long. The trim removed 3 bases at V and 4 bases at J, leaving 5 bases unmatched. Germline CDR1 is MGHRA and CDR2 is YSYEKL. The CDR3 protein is CASSHRQGSYGYTF. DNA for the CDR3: TGCGCCAGCAGCCACCGACAGGGTAGCTATGGCTACACCTTC.